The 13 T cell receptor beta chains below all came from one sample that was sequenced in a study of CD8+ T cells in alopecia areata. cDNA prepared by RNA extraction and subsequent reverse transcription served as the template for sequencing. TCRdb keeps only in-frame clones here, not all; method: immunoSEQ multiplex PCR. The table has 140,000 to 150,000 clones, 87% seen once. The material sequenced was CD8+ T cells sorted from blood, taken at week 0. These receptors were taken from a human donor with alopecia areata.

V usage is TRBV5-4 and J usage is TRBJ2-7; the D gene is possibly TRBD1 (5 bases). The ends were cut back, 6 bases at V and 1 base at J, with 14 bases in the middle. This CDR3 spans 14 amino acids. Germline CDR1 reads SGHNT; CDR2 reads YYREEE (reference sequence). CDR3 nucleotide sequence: TGTGCCAGCACCGACGCCCCAGGGTCCTACGAGCAGTACTTC. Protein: CASTDAPGSYEQYF.

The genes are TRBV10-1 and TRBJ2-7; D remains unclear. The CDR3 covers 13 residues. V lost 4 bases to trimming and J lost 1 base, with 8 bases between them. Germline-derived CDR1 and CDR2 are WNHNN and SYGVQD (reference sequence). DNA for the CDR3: TGCGCCAGCAGTGCAAGCCGTTCCTACGAGCAGTACTTC. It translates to CASSASRSYEQYF.

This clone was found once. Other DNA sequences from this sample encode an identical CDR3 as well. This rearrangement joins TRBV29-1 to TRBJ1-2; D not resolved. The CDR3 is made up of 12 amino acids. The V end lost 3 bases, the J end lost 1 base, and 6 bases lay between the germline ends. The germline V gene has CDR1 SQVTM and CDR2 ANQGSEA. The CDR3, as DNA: TGCAGCGTTGAGGCCAGTAACTATGGCTACACCTTC. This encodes CSVEASNYGYTF.

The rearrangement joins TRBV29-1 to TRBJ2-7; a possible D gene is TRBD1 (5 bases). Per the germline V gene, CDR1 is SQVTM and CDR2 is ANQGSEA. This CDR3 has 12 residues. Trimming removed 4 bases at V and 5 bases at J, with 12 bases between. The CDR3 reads CSVAWQGDEQYF. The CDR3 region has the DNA TGCAGCGTTGCTTGGCAGGGCGACGAGCAGTACTTC.

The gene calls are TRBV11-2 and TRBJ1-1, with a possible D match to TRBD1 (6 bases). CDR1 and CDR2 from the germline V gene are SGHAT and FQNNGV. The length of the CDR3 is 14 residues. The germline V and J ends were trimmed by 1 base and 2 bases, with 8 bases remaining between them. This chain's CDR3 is CASSLGTDNTEAFF. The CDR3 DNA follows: TGTGCCAGCAGCTTAGGGACAGACAACACTGAAGCTTTCTTT. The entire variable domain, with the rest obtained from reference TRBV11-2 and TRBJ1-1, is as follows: EAGVAQSPRYKIIEKRQSVAFWCNPISGHATLYWYQQILGQGPKLLIQFQNNGVVDDSQLPKDRFSAERLKGVDSTLKIQPAKLEDSAVYLCASSLGTDNTEAFFGQGTRLTVV.

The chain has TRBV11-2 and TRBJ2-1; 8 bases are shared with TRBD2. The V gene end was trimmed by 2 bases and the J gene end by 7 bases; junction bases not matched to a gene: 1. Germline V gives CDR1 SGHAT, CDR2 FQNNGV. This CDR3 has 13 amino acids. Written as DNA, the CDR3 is TGTGCCAGCAGCTTAACTAGCGGTAATGAGCAGTTCTTC. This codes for CASSLTSGNEQFF.

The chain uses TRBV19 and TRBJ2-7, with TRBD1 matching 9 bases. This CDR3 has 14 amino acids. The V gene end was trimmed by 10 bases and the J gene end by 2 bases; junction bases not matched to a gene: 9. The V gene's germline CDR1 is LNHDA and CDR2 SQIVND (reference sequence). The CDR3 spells CATLGTGTTYEQYF. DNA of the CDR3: TGTGCCACCCTAGGGACAGGGACCACCTACGAGCAGTACTTC.

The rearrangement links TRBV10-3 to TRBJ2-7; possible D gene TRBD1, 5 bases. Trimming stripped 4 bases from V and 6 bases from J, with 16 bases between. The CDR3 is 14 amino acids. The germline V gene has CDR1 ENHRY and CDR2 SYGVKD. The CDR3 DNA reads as TGTGCCATCAGTGCGACAGAACATTCACCCGAGCAGTACTTC. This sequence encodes CAISATEHSPEQYF.

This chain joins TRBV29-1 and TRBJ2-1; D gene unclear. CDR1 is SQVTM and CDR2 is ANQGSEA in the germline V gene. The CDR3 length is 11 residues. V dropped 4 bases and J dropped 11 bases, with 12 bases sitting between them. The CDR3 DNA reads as TGCAGCGTTGTGGTGTTGGGCCAGCAGTTCTTC. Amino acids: CSVVVLGQQFF.

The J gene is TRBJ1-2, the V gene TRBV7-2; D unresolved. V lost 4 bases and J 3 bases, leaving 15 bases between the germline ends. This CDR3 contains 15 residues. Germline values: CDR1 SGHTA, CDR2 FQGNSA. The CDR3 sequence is CASSSSFVQDYGYTF. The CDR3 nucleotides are TGTGCCAGCAGCTCCTCTTTTGTTCAGGACTATGGCTACACCTTC.

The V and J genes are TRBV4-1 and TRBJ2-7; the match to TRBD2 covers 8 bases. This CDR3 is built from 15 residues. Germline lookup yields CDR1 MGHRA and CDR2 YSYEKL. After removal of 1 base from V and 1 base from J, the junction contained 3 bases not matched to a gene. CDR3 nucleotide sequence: TGCGCCAGCAGCCAAGTCCCGGGGGGGTCCTACGAGCAGTACTTC. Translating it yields CASSQVPGGSYEQYF.

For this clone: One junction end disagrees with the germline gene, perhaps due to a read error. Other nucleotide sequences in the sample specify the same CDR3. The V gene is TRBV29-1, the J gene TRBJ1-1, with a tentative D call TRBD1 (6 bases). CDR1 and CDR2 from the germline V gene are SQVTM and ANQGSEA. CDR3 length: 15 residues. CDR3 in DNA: TGCAGCGTTGGGGGGACCGGATACGGGGACACCGAAGCTTTCTTT. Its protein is CSVGGTGYGDTEAFF. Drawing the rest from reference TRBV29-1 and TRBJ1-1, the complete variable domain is SAVISQKPSRDICQRGTSLTIQCQVDSQVTMMFWYRQQPGQSLTLIATANQGSEATYESGFVIDKFPISRPNLTFSTLTVSNMSPEDSSIYLCSVGGTGYGDTEAFFGQGTRLTVV.

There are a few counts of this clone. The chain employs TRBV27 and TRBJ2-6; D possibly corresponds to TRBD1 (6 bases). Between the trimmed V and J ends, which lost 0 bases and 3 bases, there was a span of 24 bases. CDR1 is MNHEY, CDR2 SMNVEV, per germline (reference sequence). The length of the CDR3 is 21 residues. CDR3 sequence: CASSLSVVQTGLLGGANVLTF. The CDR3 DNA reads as TGTGCCAGCAGTTTATCGGTAGTTCAGACAGGATTGTTAGGTGGGGCCAACGTCCTGACTTTC.